The 3 T cell receptor beta chains listed next were all sequenced from one sample in a study of shared clonotypes between healthy human individuals. TCRdb's copy holds only in-frame clones and misses some; the assay was immunoSEQ multiplex PCR. The sample records about 690,000 clones, 90% being singletons. Sequencing was carried out using memory CD8+ T cells from PBMCs. Subset in this sample: CD45RO+ cells pooled with CCR7-negative TemRA cells. These receptors all stem from a man aged 18 to 35 in good health. Some clones in this sample may be carry-over from other donors' samples.

The chain joins TRBV7-9 to TRBJ2-7, with D possibly matching TRBD2 (5 bases). Germline V CDR1 and CDR2: SEHNR, FQNEAQ (reference sequence). V was clipped by 3 bases and J by 5 bases, with 17 bases between them. The CDR3 is 15 residues long. This chain's CDR3 is CASSFASSGSNEQYF. DNA of the CDR3: TGTGCCAGCAGCTTCGCCTCGTCGGGGAGCAACGAGCAGTACTTC. The full variable domain, with the rest looked up from reference TRBV7-9 and TRBJ2-7, is DTGVSQNPRHKITKRGQNVTFRCDPISEHNRLYWYRQTLGQGPEFLTYFQNEAQLEKSRLLSDRFSAERPKGSFSTLEIQRTEQGDSAMYLCASSFASSGSNEQYFGPGTRLTVT.

The CDR3 here is CASSQGTSGSSEQFF. CDR3 bases: TGTGCCAGCAGCCAAGGGACTAGCGGGAGCAGTGAGCAGTTCTTC. The genes are TRBV13 and TRBJ2-1; 14 bases are shared with TRBD2. Germline V gene sequence: CDR1 PRHDT, CDR2 FYEKMQ (reference sequence). With 5 bases clipped from V and 9 bases from J, the junction kept 6 bases outside the gene matches. The CDR3 is made up of 15 amino acids. Based on the CDR3 plus reference TRBV13 and TRBJ2-1, the full variable domain is AAGVIQSPRHLIKEKRETATLKCYPIPRHDTVYWYQQGPGQDPQFLISFYEKMQSDKGSIPDRFSAQQFSDYHSELNMSSLELGDSALYFCASSQGTSGSSEQFFGPGTRLTVL.

The gene calls are TRBV9 and TRBJ2-1; TRBD2 might be the D (5 bases). CDR1 is SGDLS, CDR2 YYNGEE, per germline. The CDR3 consists of 15 residues. Trimming removed 3 bases from V and 7 bases from J, with 17 bases in between. The CDR3 DNA reads as TGTGCCAGCAGCGATGGCGGGTTTCTGTATAATGAGCAGTTCTTC. Translating gives CASSDGGFLYNEQFF.